The rows below give T cell receptor beta chains drawn from one sample of a study of radiotherapy plus CTLA-4 blockade in lung cancer. Sequenced by immunoSEQ multiplex PCR; TCRdb stores in-frame clones only, minus some. This table holds around 82,000 clones, around 84% found once. The sequencing here drew on peripheral blood, taken from a patient treated with radiotherapy plus ipilimumab. These receptors all come from a human donor with non-small cell lung cancer that progressed on radiotherapy plus ipilimumab. The CDR3 runs from the conserved cysteine through the conserved F or W. A D gene is named only where the DNA matches it firmly. Size tells how often a clone was seen (once, few, many) or the class of an expanded clone, and some rows leave it out.

j_gene | v_gene | d_gene | abundance | CDR3aa | CDR3nt
TRBJ2-7 | TRBV18 | TRBD2 | - | CASSSKVISSGFRYEQYF | TGTGCCAGCTCATCAAAGGTGATATCTAGCGGGTTCCGCTACGAGCAGTACTTC
TRBJ2-3 | TRBV7-8 | - | once | CASRGMGTDTQYF | TGTGCCAGTCGCGGGATGGGCACAGATACGCAGTATTTT
TRBJ2-1 | TRBV27 | TRBD1 | - | CASSPFPGQENNEQFF | TGTGCCAGCAGCCCCTTCCCGGGACAGGAGAACAATGAGCAGTTCTTC
TRBJ2-7 | TRBV27 | - | - | CATRTPGRPPYEQYF | TGTGCCACTCGGACTCCGGGACGACCCCCGTACGAGCAGTACTTC
TRBJ1-2 | TRBV18 | - | - | CASSPPEGHPNWNYGYTF | TGTGCCAGCTCACCCCCGGAGGGACACCCAAATTGGAACTATGGCTACACCTTC
TRBJ2-1 | TRBV20-1 | - | - | CSARRGNEQFF | TGCAGTGCTAGGAGGGGCAATGAGCAGTTCTTC
TRBJ1-2 | TRBV28 | - | once | CASTDRYHGYTF | TGTGCCAGCACCGACAGGTACCATGGCTACACCTTC
TRBJ2-5 | TRBV6-5 | TRBD2 | - | CASSYPGGAWHF | TGTGCCAGCAGTTACCCGGGGGGGGCTTGGCACTTC
TRBJ1-5 | TRBV6-1 | - | - | CASRAQGSQPQHF | TGTGCCAGCAGGGCCCAGGGAAGTCAGCCCCAGCATTTT
TRBJ2-7 | TRBV27 | - | - | CASSLGPPNSYEQYF | TGTGCCAGCAGTTTAGGTCCCCCAAACTCCTACGAGCAGTACTTC
TRBJ2-1 | TRBV5-1 | TRBD2 | once | CASSSRTSGPTYNEQFF | TGCGCCAGCAGCTCACGGACTAGCGGGCCCACCTACAATGAGCAGTTCTTC
TRBJ1-2 | TRBV6-1 | - | few | CASSATGGYGYTF | TGTGCCAGCAGTGCCACGGGGGGCTATGGCTACACCTTC
TRBJ2-3 | TRBV5-1 | - | - | CASSSGYNTDTQYF | TGCGCCAGCAGCTCGGGGTACAACACAGATACGCAGTATTTT
TRBJ2-7 | TRBV9 | TRBD2 | - | CASSPHGRDTYEQYF | TGTGCCAGCAGCCCCCACGGGAGGGACACCTACGAGCAGTACTTC